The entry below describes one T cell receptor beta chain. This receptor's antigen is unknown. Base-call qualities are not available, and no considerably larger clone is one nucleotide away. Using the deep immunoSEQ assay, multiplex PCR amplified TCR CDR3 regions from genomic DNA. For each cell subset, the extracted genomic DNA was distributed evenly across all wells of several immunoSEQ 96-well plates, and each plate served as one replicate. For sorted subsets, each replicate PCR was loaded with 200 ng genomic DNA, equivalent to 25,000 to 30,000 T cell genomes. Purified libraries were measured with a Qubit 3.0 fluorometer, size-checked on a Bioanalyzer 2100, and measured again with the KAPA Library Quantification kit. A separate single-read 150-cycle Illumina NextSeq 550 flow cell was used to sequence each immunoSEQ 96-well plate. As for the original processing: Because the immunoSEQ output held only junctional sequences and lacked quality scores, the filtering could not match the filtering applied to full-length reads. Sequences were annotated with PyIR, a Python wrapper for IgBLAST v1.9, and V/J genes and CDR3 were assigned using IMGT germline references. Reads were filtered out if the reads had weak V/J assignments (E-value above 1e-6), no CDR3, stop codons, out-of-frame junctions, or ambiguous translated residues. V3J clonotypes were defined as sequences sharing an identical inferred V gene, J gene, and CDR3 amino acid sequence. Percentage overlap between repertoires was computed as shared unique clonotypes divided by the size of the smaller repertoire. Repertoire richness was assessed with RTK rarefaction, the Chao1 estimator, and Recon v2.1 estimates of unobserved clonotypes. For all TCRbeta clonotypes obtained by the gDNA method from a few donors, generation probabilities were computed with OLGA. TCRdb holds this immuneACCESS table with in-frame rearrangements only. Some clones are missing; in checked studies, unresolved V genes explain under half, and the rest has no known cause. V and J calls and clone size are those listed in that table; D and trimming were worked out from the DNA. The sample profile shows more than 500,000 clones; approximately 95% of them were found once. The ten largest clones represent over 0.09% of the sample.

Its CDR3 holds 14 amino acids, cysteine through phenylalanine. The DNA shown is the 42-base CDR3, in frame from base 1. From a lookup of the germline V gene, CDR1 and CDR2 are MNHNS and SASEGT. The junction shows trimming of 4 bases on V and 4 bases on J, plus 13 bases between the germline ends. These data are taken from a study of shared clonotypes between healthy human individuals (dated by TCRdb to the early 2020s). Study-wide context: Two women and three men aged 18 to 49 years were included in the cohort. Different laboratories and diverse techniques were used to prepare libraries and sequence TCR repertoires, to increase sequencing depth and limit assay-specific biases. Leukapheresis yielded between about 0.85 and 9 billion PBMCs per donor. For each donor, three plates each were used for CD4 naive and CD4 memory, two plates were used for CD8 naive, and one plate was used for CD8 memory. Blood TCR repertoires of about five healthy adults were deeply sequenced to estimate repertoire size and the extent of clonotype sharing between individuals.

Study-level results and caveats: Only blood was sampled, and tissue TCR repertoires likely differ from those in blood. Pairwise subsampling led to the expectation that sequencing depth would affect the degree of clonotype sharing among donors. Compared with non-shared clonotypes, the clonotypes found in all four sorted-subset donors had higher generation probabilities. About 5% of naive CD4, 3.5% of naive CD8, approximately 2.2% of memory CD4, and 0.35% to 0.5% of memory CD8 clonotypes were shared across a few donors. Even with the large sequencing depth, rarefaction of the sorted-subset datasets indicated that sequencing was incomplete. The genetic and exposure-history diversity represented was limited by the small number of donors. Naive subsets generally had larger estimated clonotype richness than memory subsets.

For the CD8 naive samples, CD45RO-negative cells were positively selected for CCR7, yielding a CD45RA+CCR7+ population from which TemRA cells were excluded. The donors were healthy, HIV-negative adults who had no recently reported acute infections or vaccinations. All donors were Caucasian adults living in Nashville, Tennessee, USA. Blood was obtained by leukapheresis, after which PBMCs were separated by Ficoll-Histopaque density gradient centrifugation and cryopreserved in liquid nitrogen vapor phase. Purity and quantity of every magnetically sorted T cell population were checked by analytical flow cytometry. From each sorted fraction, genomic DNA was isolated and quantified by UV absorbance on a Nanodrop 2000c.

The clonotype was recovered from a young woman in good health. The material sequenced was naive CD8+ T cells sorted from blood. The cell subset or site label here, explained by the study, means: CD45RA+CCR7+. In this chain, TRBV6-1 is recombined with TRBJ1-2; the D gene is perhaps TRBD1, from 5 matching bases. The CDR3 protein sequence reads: CASSAGTGPYGYTF. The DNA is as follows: TGTGCCAGCAGTGCCGGGACGGGACCCTATGGCTACACCTTC.